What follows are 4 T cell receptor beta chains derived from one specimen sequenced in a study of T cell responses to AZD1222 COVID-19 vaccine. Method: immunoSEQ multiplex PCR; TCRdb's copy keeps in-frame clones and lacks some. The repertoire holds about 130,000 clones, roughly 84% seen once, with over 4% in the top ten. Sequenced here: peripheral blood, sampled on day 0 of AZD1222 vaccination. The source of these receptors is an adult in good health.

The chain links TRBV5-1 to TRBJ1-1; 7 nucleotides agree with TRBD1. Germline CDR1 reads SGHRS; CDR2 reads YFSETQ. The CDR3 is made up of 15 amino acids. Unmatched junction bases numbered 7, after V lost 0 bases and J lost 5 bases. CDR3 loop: CASSLEPGTATEAFF. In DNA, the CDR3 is TGCGCCAGCAGCTTGGAACCCGGGACAGCGACTGAAGCTTTCTTT.

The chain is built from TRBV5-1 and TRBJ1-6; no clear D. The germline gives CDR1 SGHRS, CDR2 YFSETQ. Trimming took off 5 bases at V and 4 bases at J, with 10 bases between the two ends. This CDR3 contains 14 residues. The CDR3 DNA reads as TGCGCCAGCAGTCCGACAATGTATAATTCACCCCTCCACTTT. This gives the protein CASSPTMYNSPLHF.

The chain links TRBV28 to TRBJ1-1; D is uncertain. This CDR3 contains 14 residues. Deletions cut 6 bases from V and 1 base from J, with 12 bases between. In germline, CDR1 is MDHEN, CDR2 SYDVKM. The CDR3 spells CASSLYSQNTEAFF. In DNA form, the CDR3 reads TGTGCCAGCAGCCTTTACAGCCAGAACACTGAAGCTTTCTTT.

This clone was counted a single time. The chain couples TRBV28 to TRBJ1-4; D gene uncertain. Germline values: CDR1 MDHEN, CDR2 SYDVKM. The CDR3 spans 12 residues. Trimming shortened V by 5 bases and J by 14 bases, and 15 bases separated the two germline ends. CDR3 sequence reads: CASSLQASDLFF. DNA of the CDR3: TGTGCCAGCAGTCTCCAGGCCTCGGACCTGTTTTTT.